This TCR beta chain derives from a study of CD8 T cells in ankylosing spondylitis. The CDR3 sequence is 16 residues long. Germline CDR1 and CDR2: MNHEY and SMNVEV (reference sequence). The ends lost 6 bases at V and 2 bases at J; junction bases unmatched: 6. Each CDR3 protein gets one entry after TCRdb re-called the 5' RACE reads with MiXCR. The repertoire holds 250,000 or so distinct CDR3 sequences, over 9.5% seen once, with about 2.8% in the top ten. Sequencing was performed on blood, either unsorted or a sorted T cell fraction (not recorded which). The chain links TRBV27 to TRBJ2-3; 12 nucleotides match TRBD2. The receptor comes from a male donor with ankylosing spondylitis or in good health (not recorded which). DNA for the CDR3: TGTGCCAGCAGACCGCGACTAGCGGGAGACACAGATACGCAGTATTTT. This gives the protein CASRPRLAGDTDTQYF.